Sequencing of this TCR beta chain was carried out in a study of T cell responses to AZD1222 COVID-19 vaccine. Method: immunoSEQ multiplex PCR; TCRdb's copy keeps in-frame clones and lacks some. The sample shows around 91,000 clones, about 88% of them seen only once. J lost 3 bases, V lost 2 bases, and 5 bases had no gene match. Germline lookup yields CDR1 SGHDT and CDR2 YYEEEE. The CDR3 is 17 residues long. V usage is TRBV5-6 and J usage is TRBJ2-2, with 12 bases matching TRBD2. The clonotype was recovered from an adult in good health. Sequencing was performed on peripheral blood, taken on day 0 of AZD1222 vaccination. CDR3 DNA: TGTGCCAGCAGCTTTTTGACTAGCGGGGGTGACACCGGGGAGCTGTTTTTT. This sequence encodes CASSFLTSGGDTGELFF.